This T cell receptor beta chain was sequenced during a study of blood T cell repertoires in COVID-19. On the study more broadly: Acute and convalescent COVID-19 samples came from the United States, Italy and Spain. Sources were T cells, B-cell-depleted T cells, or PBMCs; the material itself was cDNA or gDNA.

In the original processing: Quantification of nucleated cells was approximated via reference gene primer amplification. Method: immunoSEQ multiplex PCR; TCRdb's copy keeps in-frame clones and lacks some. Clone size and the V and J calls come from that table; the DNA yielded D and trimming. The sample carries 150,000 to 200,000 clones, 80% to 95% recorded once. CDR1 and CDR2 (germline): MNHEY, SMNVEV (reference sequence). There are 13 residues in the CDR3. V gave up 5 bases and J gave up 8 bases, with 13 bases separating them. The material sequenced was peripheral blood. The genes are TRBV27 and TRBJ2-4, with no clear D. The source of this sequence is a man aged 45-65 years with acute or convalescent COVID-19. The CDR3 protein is CASSPLSRDIQYF. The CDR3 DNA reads TGTGCCAGCAGTCCCCTTTCTCGGGACATTCAGTACTTC.